This record covers a single T cell receptor (beta chain). Its matching antigen is unknown. CDR1 and CDR2 (germline): MRHNA, SNTAGT. The CDR3 is 15 residues long. The data originate from a study of human CD8 memory T cell subsets. Study conclusions and caveats: Similarly high diversity was seen in stem-like memory and precursor exhausted T cells, but not in effector memory cells.

The PBMC were taken from buffy coats given by healthy donors. Duplicate vials of 150,000 sorted CD8+ T cells per subset supplied the RNA. Libraries targeted TCR beta using 5' RACE with UMIs. Following a re-call of the 5' RACE reads, TCRdb has one entry per CDR3 protein and lacks DNA. This sample contains 5,000 or so distinct CDR3 sequences. The TCR sequence derives from a human donor in good health. Input material: CD8+ effector memory T cells (TEM) sorted from PBMCs. Specified subset: effector memory CD8 T cells, CCR7- CD45RO+ CD95+. V usage is TRBV6-4 and J usage is TRBJ2-3; TCRdb reports TRBD2, a call that lacks DNA to check it against. The CDR3 protein is CASSPGLASTDTQYF.